This T cell receptor (beta chain) was documented in a study of post-analysis software for immune sequencing data. Whole-study context: The cohort encompassed relapsing-remitting, secondary progressive and progressive-relapsing multiple sclerosis disease courses.

The TCR beta cDNA libraries contained unique molecular identifiers. About 500,000 cDNA molecules were obtained per 1 to 10 million input T cells. In TCRdb, the PCR reads were re-called with MiXCR into one record per CDR3 protein. Found here are hundreds of thousands of distinct CDR3 sequences, 44% of them singletons; the top ten hold approximately 1.7%. The CDR3 is 15 residues long. Per germline, CDR1 SQVTM and CDR2 ANQGSEA. The germline V and J ends were trimmed by 6 bases and 1 base, with 13 bases remaining between them. General observations from the study: Compared with controls, patients showed significantly lower normalized Chao1 diversity. Controls showed lower frequencies than patients for roughly 5 TRBV segments, and TRBV5-6, TRBV5-1 and TRBV20-1 were among these. When the samples were clustered directly with F measure, those that had been prepared in the same batch showed strong co-clustering.

On this clonotype: As yet, its antigen is unknown.

V gene TRBV29-1 combines with J gene TRBJ1-6; possibly TRBD1 for D (5 bases). The origin of this receptor is a girl under 18 with multiple sclerosis. Source material: blood. The CDR3 spells CSVREEGSYNSPLHF. DNA for the CDR3: TGCAGCGTCCGAGAGGAGGGGTCCTATAATTCACCCCTCCACTTT.